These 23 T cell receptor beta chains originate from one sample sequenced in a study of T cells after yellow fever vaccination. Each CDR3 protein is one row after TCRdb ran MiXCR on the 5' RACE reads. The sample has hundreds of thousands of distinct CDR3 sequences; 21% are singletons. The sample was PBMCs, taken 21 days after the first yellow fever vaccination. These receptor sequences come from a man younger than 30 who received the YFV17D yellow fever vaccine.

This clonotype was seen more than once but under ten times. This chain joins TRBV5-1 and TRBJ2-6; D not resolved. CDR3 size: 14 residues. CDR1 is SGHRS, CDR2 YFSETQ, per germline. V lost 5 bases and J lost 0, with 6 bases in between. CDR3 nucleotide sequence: TGCGCCAGCAGGTCACCCTCTGGGGCCAACGTCCTGACTTTC. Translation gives CASRSPSGANVLTF. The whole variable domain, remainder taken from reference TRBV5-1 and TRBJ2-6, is KAGVTQTPRYLIKTRGQQVTLSCSPISGHRSVSWYQQTPGQGLQFLFEYFSETQRNKGNFPGRFSGRQFSNSRSEMNVSTLELGDSALYLCASRSPSGANVLTFGAGSRLTVL.

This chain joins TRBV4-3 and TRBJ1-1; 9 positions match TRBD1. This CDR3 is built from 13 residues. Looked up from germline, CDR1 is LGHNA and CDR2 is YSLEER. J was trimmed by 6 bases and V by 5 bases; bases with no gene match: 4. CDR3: CASSGQGFAEAFF. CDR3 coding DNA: TGCGCCAGCAGCGGACAGGGGTTCGCTGAAGCTTTCTTT.

The CDR3 region is CSARRRLAGEQYV. The CDR3 bases are TGCAGTGCTAGAAGACGACTAGCGGGTGAGCAGTACGTC. The chain recombines TRBV20-1 with TRBJ2-7; the match to TRBD2 covers 10 bases. With 2 bases clipped from V and 7 bases from J, the junction kept 5 bases outside the gene matches. The CDR3 runs to 13 residues. CDR1 DFQATT and CDR2 SNEGSKA come from the germline V gene (reference sequence).

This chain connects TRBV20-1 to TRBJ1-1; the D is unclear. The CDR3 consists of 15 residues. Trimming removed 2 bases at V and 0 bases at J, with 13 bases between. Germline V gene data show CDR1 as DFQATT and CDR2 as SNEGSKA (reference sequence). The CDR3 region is CSARMTTRMNTEAFF. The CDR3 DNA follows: TGCAGTGCTAGAATGACAACCCGAATGAACACTGAAGCTTTCTTT.

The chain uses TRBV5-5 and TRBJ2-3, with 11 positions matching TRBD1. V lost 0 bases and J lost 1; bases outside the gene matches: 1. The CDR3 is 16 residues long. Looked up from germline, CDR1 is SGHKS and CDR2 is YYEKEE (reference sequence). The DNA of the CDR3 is TGTGCCAGCAGCTTGGGGACAGGGGGCCGCACAGATACGCAGTATTTT. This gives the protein CASSLGTGGRTDTQYF.

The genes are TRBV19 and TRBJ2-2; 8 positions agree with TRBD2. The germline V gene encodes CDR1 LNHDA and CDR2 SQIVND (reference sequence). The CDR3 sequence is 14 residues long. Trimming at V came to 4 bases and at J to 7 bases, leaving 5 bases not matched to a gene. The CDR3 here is CASSRRGAIGELFF. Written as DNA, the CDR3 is TGTGCCAGTAGTAGGCGGGGGGCGATCGGGGAGCTGTTTTTT.

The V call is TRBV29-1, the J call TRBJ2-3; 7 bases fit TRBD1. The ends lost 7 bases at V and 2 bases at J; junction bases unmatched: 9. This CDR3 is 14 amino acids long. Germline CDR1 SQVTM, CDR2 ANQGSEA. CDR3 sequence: CSGGTAVVTDTQYF. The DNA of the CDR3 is TGCAGCGGTGGGACAGCGGTTGTCACAGATACGCAGTATTTT.

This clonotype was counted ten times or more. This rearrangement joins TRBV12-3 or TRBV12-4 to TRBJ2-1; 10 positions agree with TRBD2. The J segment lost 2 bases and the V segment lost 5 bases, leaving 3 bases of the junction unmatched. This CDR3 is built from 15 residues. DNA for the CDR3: TGTGCCAGCAGTCGGAGCGGGGGGGCCTACAATGAGCAGTTCTTC. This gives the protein CASSRSGGAYNEQFF.

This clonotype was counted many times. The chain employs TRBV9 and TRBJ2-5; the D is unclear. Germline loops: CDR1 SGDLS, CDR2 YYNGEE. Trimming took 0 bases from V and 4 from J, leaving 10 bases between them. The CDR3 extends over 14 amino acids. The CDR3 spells CASSVGPPGETQYF. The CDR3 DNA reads TGTGCCAGCAGCGTAGGACCGCCGGGAGAGACCCAGTACTTC.

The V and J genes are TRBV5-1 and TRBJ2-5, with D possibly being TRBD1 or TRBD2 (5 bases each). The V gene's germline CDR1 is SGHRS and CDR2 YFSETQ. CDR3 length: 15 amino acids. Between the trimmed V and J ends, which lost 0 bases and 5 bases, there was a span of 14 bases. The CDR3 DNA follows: TGCGCCAGCAGCTTGGATGTGGGGGTAGGGGAGACCCAGTACTTC. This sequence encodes CASSLDVGVGETQYF.

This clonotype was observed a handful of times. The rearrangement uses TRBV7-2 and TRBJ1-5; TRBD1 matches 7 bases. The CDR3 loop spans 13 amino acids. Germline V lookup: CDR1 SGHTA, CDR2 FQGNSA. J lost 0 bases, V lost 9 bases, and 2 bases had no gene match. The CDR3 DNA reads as TGTGCCAGTACAGGGGATAGCAATCAGCCCCAGCATTTT. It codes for CASTGDSNQPQHF. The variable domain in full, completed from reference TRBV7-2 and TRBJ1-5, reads GAGVSQSPSNKVTEKGKDVELRCDPISGHTALYWYRQSLGQGLEFLIYFQGNSAPDKSGLPSDRFSAERTGGSVSTLTIQRTQQEDSAVYLCASTGDSNQPQHFGDGTRLSIL.

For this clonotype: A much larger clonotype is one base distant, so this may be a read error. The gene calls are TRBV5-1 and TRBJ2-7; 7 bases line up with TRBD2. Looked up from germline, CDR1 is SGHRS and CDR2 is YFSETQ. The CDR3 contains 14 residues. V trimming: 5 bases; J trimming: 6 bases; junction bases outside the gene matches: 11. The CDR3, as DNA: TGCGCCAGCAGGCCTGGGGGGGATCCAGGCGAGCAGTACTTC. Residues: CASRPGGDPGEQYF.

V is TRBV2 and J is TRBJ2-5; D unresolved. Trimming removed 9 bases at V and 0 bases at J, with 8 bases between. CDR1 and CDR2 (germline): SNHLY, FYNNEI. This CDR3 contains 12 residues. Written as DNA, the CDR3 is TGTGCCAGTCAAGCAGACCAAGAGACCCAGTACTTC. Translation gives CASQADQETQYF.

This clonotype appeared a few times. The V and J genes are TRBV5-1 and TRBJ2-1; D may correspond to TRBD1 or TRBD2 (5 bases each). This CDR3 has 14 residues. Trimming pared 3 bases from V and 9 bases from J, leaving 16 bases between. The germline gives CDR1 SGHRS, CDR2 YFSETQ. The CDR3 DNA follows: TGCGCCAGCAGCTCCGGGACGATATCGGGTGAGCAGTTCTTC. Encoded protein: CASSSGTISGEQFF.

CDR3 sequence: CASRTEDSSYNEQFF. The CDR3 DNA is TGCGCCAGTAGGACTGAAGATTCCTCCTACAATGAGCAGTTCTTC. This chain connects TRBV4-3 to TRBJ2-1; TRBD2 is a possible D gene (5 bases). This CDR3 spans 15 amino acids. Per the germline V gene, CDR1 is LGHNA and CDR2 is YSLEER. The germline V and J ends were trimmed by 9 bases and 0 bases, with 15 bases remaining between them.

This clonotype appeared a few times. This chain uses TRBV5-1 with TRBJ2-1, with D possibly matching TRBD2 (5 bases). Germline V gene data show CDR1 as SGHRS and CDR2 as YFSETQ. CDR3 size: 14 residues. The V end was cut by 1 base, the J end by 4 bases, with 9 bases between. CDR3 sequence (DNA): TGCGCCAGCAGCTTGAATAGCGATTACAATGAGCAGTTCTTC. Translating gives CASSLNSDYNEQFF. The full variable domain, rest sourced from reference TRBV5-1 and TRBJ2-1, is KAGVTQTPRYLIKTRGQQVTLSCSPISGHRSVSWYQQTPGQGLQFLFEYFSETQRNKGNFPGRFSGRQFSNSRSEMNVSTLELGDSALYLCASSLNSDYNEQFFGPGTRLTVL.

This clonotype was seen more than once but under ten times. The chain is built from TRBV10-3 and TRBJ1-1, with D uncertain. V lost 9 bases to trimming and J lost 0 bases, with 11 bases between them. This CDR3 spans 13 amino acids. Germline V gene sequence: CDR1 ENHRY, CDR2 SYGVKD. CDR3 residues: CAIKPSVNTEAFF. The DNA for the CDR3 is TGTGCCATTAAGCCATCTGTGAACACTGAAGCTTTCTTT.

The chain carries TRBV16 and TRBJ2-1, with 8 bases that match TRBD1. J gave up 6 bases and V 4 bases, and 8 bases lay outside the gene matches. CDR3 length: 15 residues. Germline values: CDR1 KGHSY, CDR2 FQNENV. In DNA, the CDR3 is TGTGCCAGCAGCCCTTTTCGGACAGGGCGCAATGAGCAGTTCTTC. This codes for CASSPFRTGRNEQFF.

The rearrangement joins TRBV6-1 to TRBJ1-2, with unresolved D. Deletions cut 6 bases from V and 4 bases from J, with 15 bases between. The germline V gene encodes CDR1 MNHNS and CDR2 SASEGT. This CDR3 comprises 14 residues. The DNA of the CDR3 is TGTGCCAGCAGCCCGCGGGGTTGGAGCTATGGCTACACCTTC. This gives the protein CASSPRGWSYGYTF.

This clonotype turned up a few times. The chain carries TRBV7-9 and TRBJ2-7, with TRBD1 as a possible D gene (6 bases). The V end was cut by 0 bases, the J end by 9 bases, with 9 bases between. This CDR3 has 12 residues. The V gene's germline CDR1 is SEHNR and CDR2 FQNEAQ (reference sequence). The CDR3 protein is CASSLAQGGQYV. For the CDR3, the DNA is TGTGCCAGCAGCTTAGCACAGGGTGGGCAGTACGTC.

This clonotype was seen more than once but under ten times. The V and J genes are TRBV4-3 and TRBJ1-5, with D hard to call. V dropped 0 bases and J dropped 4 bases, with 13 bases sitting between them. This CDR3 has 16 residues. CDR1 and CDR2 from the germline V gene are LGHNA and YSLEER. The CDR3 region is CASSQDRNRYNQPQHF. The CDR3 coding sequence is TGCGCCAGCAGCCAAGATCGTAATAGGTATAATCAGCCCCAGCATTTT.

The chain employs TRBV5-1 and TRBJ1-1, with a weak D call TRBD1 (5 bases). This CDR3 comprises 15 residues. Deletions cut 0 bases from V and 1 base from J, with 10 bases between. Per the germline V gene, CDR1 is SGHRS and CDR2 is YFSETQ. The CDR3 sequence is CASSLAGHPNTEAFF. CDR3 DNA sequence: TGCGCCAGCAGCTTGGCCGGACACCCGAACACTGAAGCTTTCTTT.

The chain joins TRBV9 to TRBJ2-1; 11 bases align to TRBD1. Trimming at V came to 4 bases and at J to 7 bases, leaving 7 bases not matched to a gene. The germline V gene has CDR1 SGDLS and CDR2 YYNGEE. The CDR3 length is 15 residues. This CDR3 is CASSLEWDRGNEQFF. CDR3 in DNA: TGTGCCAGCAGCCTTGAGTGGGACAGGGGGAATGAGCAGTTCTTC.